The rows below give T cell receptor beta chains drawn from one sample of a study of blood T cells in healthy people across ages. TCRdb fed the 5' RACE reads into MiXCR, producing one record per CDR3 protein. The sample records 650,000 to 1,000,000 distinct CDR3 sequences, under 40% being singletons. The specimen sequenced was blood. These receptors came from a man younger than 30 in good health. CDR3s include the opening cysteine and the closing phenylalanine or tryptophan. The order of the fields is V gene, CDR3 protein.

V: TRBV6-5; CDR3: CASSLTTSGPYNEQYF
V: TRBV28; CDR3: CASTMRGPLETQYF
V: TRBV12-3/TRBV12-4; CDR3: CASSFLTGGGGQPQHF
V: TRBV2; CDR3: CASRKDSNNSPLHF
V: TRBV5-1; CDR3: CASSGPTGPTDTQYF
V: TRBV21-1; CDR3: CASSKAPGRREDSPLHF
V: TRBV20-1; CDR3: CSAPEEEEAEAFF
V: TRBV12-3/TRBV12-4; CDR3: CASSVKTNTEAFF
V: TRBV27; CDR3: CAISRRGGGGDTQYF
V: TRBV4-1; CDR3: CASSQGEGSYNQPQHF
V: TRBV12-3/TRBV12-4; CDR3: CASRLGTGGAYGYTF
V: TRBV7-2; CDR3: CASSLRGVSNQPQHF
V: TRBV10-3; CDR3: CAITPGGPTGTQYF
V: TRBV28; CDR3: CASLGRGREDTQYF
V: TRBV6-1; CDR3: CASLGQYYEQYF
V: TRBV15; CDR3: CATTLSSYRGAPIYGYTF
V: TRBV12-3/TRBV12-4; CDR3: CASSPGQGAWGYTF
V: TRBV12-3/TRBV12-4; CDR3: CASSYPVGADTQYF
V: TRBV7-9; CDR3: CASSIRVGNGYTF
V: TRBV20-1; CDR3: CSAGTARTDTQYF
V: TRBV7-9; CDR3: CASSQLDSGNTIYF
V: TRBV14; CDR3: CASSQVDKYNEQFF
V: TRBV24-1; CDR3: CATSDPRTGEVGDTQYF
V: TRBV5-1; CDR3: CASSVAETHGYTF
V: TRBV7-2; CDR3: CASSSSRGAPRRDTQYF
V: TRBV5-1; CDR3: CASSLDSGPTNNEQFF
V: TRBV20-1; CDR3: CCARVHSNQPQHF
V: TRBV7-2; CDR3: CASSFPVNTEAFF
V: TRBV10-3; CDR3: CAISEGVNGNQPQHF
V: TRBV4-3; CDR3: CASSQDSGTDTQYF
V: TRBV9; CDR3: CASGGRGDMIDTQYF
V: TRBV4-3; CDR3: CASSQESGTGNRIHGYTF
V: TRBV15; CDR3: CATSRGRGGDYGYTF
V: TRBV6-6; CDR3: CASTGDINQPQHF
V: TRBV29-1; CDR3: CSTKGAGGTDTQYF
V: TRBV6-5; CDR3: CASSRRPGGSEAFF
V: TRBV16; CDR3: CTSSNTGQGASNEQFF
V: TRBV7-2; CDR3: CASSLSLAYGYTF
V: TRBV20-1; CDR3: CSARDHRGDYGYTF
V: TRBV9; CDR3: CASSVGAGGGIRDSQYF
V: TRBV7-9; CDR3: CASSSSGSGANVLTF